This TCR beta chain is from a study of neoadjuvant anti-PD-1 for oral cavity cancer. The sample holds one count of this clone. The CDR3 runs to 14 residues. The germline gives CDR1 MNHNY, CDR2 SVGAGI (reference sequence). Trimming removed 6 bases from V and 3 bases from J; junction bases left unmatched: 4. Clones were sequenced by immunoSEQ multiplex PCR, and TCRdb holds only the in-frame ones, with some missing. The repertoire includes 30,000 to 35,000 clones, about 83% of them detected once, and 3% to 4% sits in the top ten. The TCR comes from a person aged 40 to 85 with oral cavity squamous cell carcinoma. The V and J genes are TRBV6-6 and TRBJ2-2, with TRBD1 identical over 7 bases. The sample in question was PBMCs, obtained before nivolumab (anti-PD-1) treatment. CDR3 coding DNA: TGTGCCAGCAGAAGTGGACAGGACACCGGGGAGCTGTTTTTT. It is translated as CASRSGQDTGELFF.